This T cell receptor (beta chain) was recorded in a study of identifying expanded T cells in peripheral blood. Sequencing was performed with immunoSEQ multiplex PCR; in TCRdb, only in-frame clones are kept and a portion is missing. The sample has about 97,000 clones; 70% to 90% are singletons. Notes on this clone: Its antigen is undetermined.

Germline CDR1 is SGHRS and CDR2 is YFSETQ. Trimming left V 4 bases short and J 8 bases short, with 12 bases between. This CDR3 comprises 13 residues. No infections or other immune events were documented during collection. Study-level results: Across healthy donors, higher total template counts meant significantly greater approximately two-week count variance.

Sequencing was done on a sample of blood. The chain combines TRBV5-1 with TRBJ1-4; no clear D gene. This TCR was recovered from a person aged 18-70 years in good health. CDR3 DNA sequence: TGCGCCAGCAGCAGGGTCGAAGGGGAAAAACTGTTTTTT. It translates to CASSRVEGEKLFF.